The 13 T cell receptor beta chains given below trace back to one sample, sequenced in a study of CD4+ T cells in melanoma. The repertoire was sequenced with immunoSEQ multiplex PCR; TCRdb's copy has only in-frame clones and lacks some. In the table there are 20,000 to 25,000 clones, about three quarters of which are singletons. The source is a human donor with melanoma.

This chain connects TRBV2 to TRBJ2-5; D uncertain. The ends were cut back, 8 bases at V and 4 bases at J, with 14 bases in the middle. Germline values: CDR1 SNHLY, CDR2 FYNNEI. This CDR3 comprises 13 residues. Here the CDR3 reads CASLAWVGETQYF. The CDR3 coding sequence is TGTGCCAGCCTCGCCTGGGTTGGAGAGACCCAGTACTTC. Based on the CDR3 plus reference TRBV2 and TRBJ2-5, the full variable domain is EPEVTQTPSHQVTQMGQEVILRCVPISNHLYFYWYRQILGQKVEFLVSFYNNEISEKSEIFDDQFSVERPDGSNFTLKIRSTKLEDSAMYFCASLAWVGETQYFGPGTRLLVL.

The V call is TRBV27, the J call TRBJ2-2, with 9 nucleotides matching TRBD1. There are 14 residues in the CDR3. The germline gives CDR1 MNHEY, CDR2 SMNVEV (reference sequence). J lost 6 bases, V lost 7 bases, and 6 bases had no gene match. CDR3 residues: CASKGDRVPGELFF. As DNA, the CDR3 is TGTGCCAGCAAGGGGGACAGGGTTCCCGGGGAGCTGTTTTTT.

This clone has only one observation. This sequence joins TRBV30 and TRBJ1-4; 9 bases map to TRBD1. Germline V gene data show CDR1 as GTSNPN and CDR2 as SVGIG (reference sequence). The CDR3 sequence is 16 residues long. V shed 5 bases, J shed 3 bases, and the junction held 10 bases outside the gene matches. CDR3 DNA: TGTGCCTGGGGGGGACAGGGATGGTCGGCTAATGAAAAACTGTTTTTT. Translating it yields CAWGGQGWSANEKLFF.

The rearrangement uses TRBV29-1 and TRBJ2-7; 7 bases align to TRBD1. Unmatched junction bases numbered 1, after V lost 1 base and J lost 4 bases. The CDR3 contains 12 residues. Germline V gives CDR1 SQVTM, CDR2 ANQGSEA. DNA of the CDR3: TGCAGCGTTGAAGGACAGGGATACGAGCAGTACTTC. This encodes CSVEGQGYEQYF.

The rearrangement joins TRBV5-1 to TRBJ2-3; D call uncertain. The germline CDR1 and CDR2 sequences are SGHRS and YFSETQ. This CDR3 spans 14 amino acids. The V and J ends lost 1 base and 1 base respectively, with 7 bases between them. CDR3 DNA: TGCGCCAGCAGCTTGACCTTGGGCACAGATACGCAGTATTTT. It specifies CASSLTLGTDTQYF.

This chain connects TRBV10-1 to TRBJ1-5, with D hard to call. The CDR3 sequence is 13 residues long. The V and J ends lost 0 bases and 7 bases respectively, with 7 bases between them. The germline V gene encodes CDR1 WNHNN and CDR2 SYGVQD (reference sequence). CDR3 region: CASSESLGQPQHF. CDR3 DNA: TGCGCCAGCAGTGAGTCGTTGGGGCAGCCCCAGCATTTT.

For the CDR3, the DNA is TGCGCCAGCACTGTTGGGACTTATAGCACAGATACGCAGTATTTT. It codes for CASTVGTYSTDTQYF. The genes are TRBV5-1 and TRBJ2-3; D may be TRBD2 (6 bases). This CDR3 is built from 15 residues. Trimming pared 6 bases from V and 0 bases from J, leaving 14 bases between. From germline, CDR1 is SGHRS and CDR2 YFSETQ.

This chain joins TRBV9 and TRBJ2-3; D may be TRBD1 or TRBD2 (6 bases each). Germline values: CDR1 SGDLS, CDR2 YYNGEE. The CDR3 length is 18 residues. The V gene lost 0 bases and the J gene lost 0 bases, with 17 bases spanning the gap. The CDR3 nucleotides are TGTGCCAGCAGCGTAGCGGGTTGGGGGGCACCCAGCACAGATACGCAGTATTTT. It yields the protein CASSVAGWGAPSTDTQYF.

The chain combines TRBV6-1 with TRBJ1-5; 10 bases fit TRBD1. The CDR3 is made up of 15 amino acids. CDR1 is MNHNS, CDR2 SASEGT, per germline. V shed 5 bases, J shed 3 bases, and the junction held 4 bases outside the gene matches. The CDR3 coding sequence is TGTGCCAGCAGTCCCCGACAGGGGGCCAATCAGCCCCAGCATTTT. This codes for CASSPRQGANQPQHF.

This chain uses TRBV30 with TRBJ1-6, with D possibly being TRBD1 (6 bases). The CDR3 consists of 14 residues. In germline, CDR1 is GTSNPN, CDR2 SVGIG (reference sequence). The V end was cut by 0 bases, the J end by 6 bases, with 9 bases between. The CDR3 nucleotides read TGTGCCTGGAGTGTGGGGACAAGTAATTCACCCCTCCACTTT. Translated, it gives CAWSVGTSNSPLHF.

This clone was seen more than once but under ten times. V is TRBV5-1 and J is TRBJ1-2; D may be TRBD1 (6 bases). Between the trimmed V and J ends, which lost 4 bases and 8 bases, there was a span of 18 bases. Germline V gene data show CDR1 as SGHRS and CDR2 as YFSETQ. The CDR3 has 14 residues. CDR3 loop: CASSPTGLVGGYTF. The CDR3 DNA reads TGCGCCAGCAGCCCGACAGGCCTTGTAGGCGGCTACACCTTC.

V is TRBV7-3 and J is TRBJ1-1; tentatively, D is TRBD1 (6 bases). This CDR3 has 14 amino acids. Trimming pared 5 bases from V and 3 bases from J, leaving 13 bases between. Germline-derived CDR1 and CDR2 are SGHTA and FQGTGA. CDR3 coding DNA: TGTGCCAGCAGCCTACGGGGGGCGGACACTGAAGCTTTCTTT. Translation: CASSLRGADTEAFF. Full variable domain (remainder filled in from reference TRBV7-3 and TRBJ1-1): GAGVSQTPSNKVTEKGKYVELRCDPISGHTALYWYRQSLGQGPEFLIYFQGTGAADDSGLPNDRFFAVRPEGSVSTLKIQRTERGDSAVYLCASSLRGADTEAFFGQGTRLTVV.

The V call is TRBV7-3, the J call TRBJ2-3, with 12 bases fitting TRBD2. The CDR3 loop spans 15 amino acids. CDR1 is SGHTA and CDR2 is FQGTGA in the germline V gene. The V and J ends lost 5 bases and 4 bases, in that order; junction bases with no gene match: 4. The CDR3 reads CASSLGLAGSDTQYF. CDR3 sequence (DNA): TGTGCCAGCAGCCTAGGACTAGCGGGGTCAGATACGCAGTATTTT.